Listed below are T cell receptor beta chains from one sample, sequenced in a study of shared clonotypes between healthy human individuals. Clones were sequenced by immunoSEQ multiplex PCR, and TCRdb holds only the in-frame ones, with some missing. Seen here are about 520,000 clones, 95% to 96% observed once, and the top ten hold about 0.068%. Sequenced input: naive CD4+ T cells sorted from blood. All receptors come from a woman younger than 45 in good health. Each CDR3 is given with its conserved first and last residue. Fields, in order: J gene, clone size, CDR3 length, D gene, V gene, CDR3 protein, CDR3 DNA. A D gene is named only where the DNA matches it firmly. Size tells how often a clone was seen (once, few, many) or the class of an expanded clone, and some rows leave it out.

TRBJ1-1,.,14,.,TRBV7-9,CASSLSQGFTEAFF,TGTGCCAGCAGCTTATCGCAGGGATTCACTGAAGCTTTCTTT
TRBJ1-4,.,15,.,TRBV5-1,CASSPAVRANEKLFF,TGCGCCAGCAGCCCGGCGGTGCGTGCTAATGAAAAACTGTTTTTT
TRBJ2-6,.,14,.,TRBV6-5,CASAFSTGANVLTF,TGTGCCAGCGCATTTAGCACAGGGGCCAACGTCCTGACTTTC
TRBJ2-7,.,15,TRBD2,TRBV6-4,CASSFQRGTSYEQYF,TGTGCCAGCAGTTTCCAGCGGGGGACCTCCTACGAGCAGTACTTC
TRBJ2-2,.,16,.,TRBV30,CAWREQGGANTGELFF,TGTGCCTGGAGAGAACAGGGAGGGGCGAACACCGGGGAGCTGTTTTTT
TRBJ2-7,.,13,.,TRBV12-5,CASGFPKHYEQYF,TGTGCTAGTGGTTTCCCAAAGCATTACGAGCAGTACTTC
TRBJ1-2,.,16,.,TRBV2,CASNTIDGGRSNGYTF,TGTGCCAGCAACACCATCGATGGGGGGCGGAGTAATGGCTACACCTTC
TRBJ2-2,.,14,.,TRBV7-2,CASSLQGHTGELFF,TGTGCCAGCAGCTTACAGGGTCACACCGGGGAGCTGTTTTTT
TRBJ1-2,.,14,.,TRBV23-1,CASSLARSGGGYTF,TGCGCCAGCAGCCTCGCCCGCTCGGGGGGGGGCTACACCTTC
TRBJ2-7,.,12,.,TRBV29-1,CSVLPGYNEQYF,TGCAGCGTTCTCCCGGGTTACAACGAGCAGTACTTC
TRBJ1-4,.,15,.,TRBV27,CASSFFGAGGEKLFF,TGTGCCAGCAGTTTCTTCGGGGCTGGGGGTGAAAAACTGTTTTTT
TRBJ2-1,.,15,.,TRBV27,CASSLGLATHNEQFF,TGTGCCAGCAGTTTAGGCCTAGCGACCCACAATGAGCAGTTCTTC
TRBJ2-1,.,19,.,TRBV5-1,CASGTVGFAGGSSYNEQFF,TGCGCCAGCGGTACAGTGGGTTTTGCGGGTGGGAGCTCCTACAATGAGCAGTTCTTC
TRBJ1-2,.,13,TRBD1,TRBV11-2,CASSPDRGQGYTF,TGTGCCAGCAGCCCGGACAGGGGACAGGGCTACACCTTC
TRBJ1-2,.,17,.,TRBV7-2,CASSSHAWQTANYGYTF,TGTGCCAGCAGCTCCCACGCCTGGCAGACTGCTAACTATGGCTACACCTTC
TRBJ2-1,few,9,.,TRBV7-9,CASSSEQFF,TGTGCCAGCAGCTCTGAGCAGTTCTTC
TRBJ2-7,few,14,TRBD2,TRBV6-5,CASSYYSSGYEQYF,TGTGCCAGCAGTTACTATTCTAGCGGATACGAGCAGTACTTC
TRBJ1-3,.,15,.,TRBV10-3,CAISGTGSSGNTIYF,TGTGCCATCAGCGGAACAGGGAGCTCTGGAAACACCATATATTTT
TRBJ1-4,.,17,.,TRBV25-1,CASSDVGLGTTNEKLFF,TGTGCCAGCAGTGACGTGGGGCTAGGAACAACTAATGAAAAACTGTTTTTT
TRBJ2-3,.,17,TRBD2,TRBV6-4,CASSMKAGGDLGDTQYF,TGTGCCAGCAGTATGAAAGCGGGAGGTGATCTAGGAGATACGCAGTATTTT